These T cell receptor beta chains were read from a single sample in a study of cytomegalovirus exposure and HLA in healthy donors. Sequencing used immunoSEQ multiplex PCR; TCRdb keeps in-frame clones, though not all of them. The sample lists more than 150,000 clones, roughly 91% occurring once. The sample taken for sequencing was PBMCs. These receptors all stem from a young man in good health and CMV-seronegative. Each CDR3 is given with its conserved first and last residue. D genes are given only for firm matches. Size values are once, few and many counts, or a class for expanded clones, and some rows have none.

clone_size j_call v_call d_call cdr3_aa cdr3_nt
- TRBJ2-6 TRBV5-1 - CASSLEGPGANVLTF TGCGCCAGCAGCTTGGAGGGGCCTGGGGCCAACGTCCTGACTTTC
- TRBJ2-1 TRBV7-9 TRBD1 CASSPPGTGGGYYNEQFF TGTGCCAGCAGCCCGCCCGGGACAGGGGGGGGGTACTACAATGAGCAGTTCTTC
- TRBJ1-5 TRBV19 - CASSIAQVLNQPQHF TGTGCCAGTAGTATAGCACAGGTCCTAAATCAGCCCCAGCATTTT
few TRBJ1-3 TRBV10-3 - CAISEADSGNTIYF TGTGCCATCAGTGAGGCAGACTCTGGAAACACCATATATTTT
- TRBJ2-1 TRBV10-3 - CAISERGGSNNEQFF TGTGCCATCAGTGAGAGGGGGGGCAGCAACAATGAGCAGTTCTTC
once TRBJ1-3 TRBV5-1 - CASGIWSSGNTIYF TGCGCCAGCGGCATCTGGTCTTCTGGAAACACCATATATTTT
- TRBJ2-1 TRBV11-2 TRBD2 CASSPNLAGHNEQFF TGTGCCAGCAGCCCTAACTTAGCGGGCCACAATGAGCAGTTCTTC
- TRBJ2-7 TRBV5-1 - CASSQLAEYYEQYF TGCGCCAGCAGCCAGTTAGCGGAGTACTACGAGCAGTACTTC
- TRBJ1-2 TRBV7-2 - CASSLPSGVLRGYTF TGTGCCAGCAGCTTACCTTCGGGGGTTTTAAGGGGCTACACCTTC
- TRBJ2-5 TRBV4-3 - CASSQGEMKTQYF TGCGCCAGCAGCCAAGGGGAGATGAAGACCCAGTACTTC
- TRBJ1-2 TRBV6-1 - CASSEVLTGNYGYTF TGTGCCAGCAGTGAAGTCTTGACAGGCAACTATGGCTACACCTTC
once TRBJ2-7 TRBV27 TRBD2 CASRLSVASGNIAYEQYF TGTGCCAGCAGGTTATCGGTTGCTAGCGGGAACATAGCCTACGAGCAGTACTTC
- TRBJ2-3 TRBV5-6 - CASSEHQGLGTDTQYF TGTGCCAGCAGCGAGCATCAGGGGCTCGGCACAGATACGCAGTATTTT
- TRBJ1-4 TRBV7-8 TRBD1 CASSLVGGQVGEKLFF TGTGCCAGCAGCTTAGTAGGGGGACAGGTCGGAGAAAAACTGTTTTTT
- TRBJ2-1 TRBV2 - CASSPVNEQFF TGTGCCAGCAGTCCCGTGAATGAGCAGTTCTTC
- TRBJ2-2 TRBV7-9 TRBD2 CASRPSGTNTGELFF TGTGCCAGCAGACCTAGCGGGACAAACACCGGGGAGCTGTTTTTT
- TRBJ2-7 TRBV7-2 TRBD1 CASSLGQGAKQYF TGTGCCAGCAGCTTAGGACAGGGGGCAAAGCAGTACTTC
- TRBJ2-1 TRBV28 TRBD2 CASSSPRPAGGYNEQFF TGTGCCAGCAGTTCCCCCCGCCCGGCGGGAGGGTACAATGAGCAGTTCTTC
- TRBJ2-7 TRBV5-1 - CASSLGWDTYEQYF TGCGCCAGCAGCTTGGGATGGGACACCTACGAGCAGTACTTC
- TRBJ2-5 TRBV27 - CASSLQGSDPQYF TGTGCCAGCAGTTTACAGGGTTCGGATCCCCAGTACTTC
- TRBJ2-3 TRBV6-5 - CASSYPNSDTQYF TGTGCCAGCAGTTACCCCAATTCAGATACGCAGTATTTT
- TRBJ2-1 TRBV10-3 TRBD1 CAISEPDRTRKKNEQFF TGTGCCATCAGTGAACCGGACAGGACTCGAAAGAAGAATGAGCAGTTCTTC
- TRBJ2-3 TRBV6-1 TRBD1 CASREGRQGSDTQYF TGTGCCAGCAGGGAGGGGCGACAGGGGTCAGATACGCAGTATTTT
- TRBJ2-1 TRBV7-2 - CASSLEGVEQFF TGTGCCAGCAGCTTAGAGGGGGTTGAGCAGTTCTTC
- TRBJ1-2 TRBV18 - CASSPETATYGYTF TGTGCCAGCTCACCGGAGACAGCCACCTATGGCTACACCTTC
- TRBJ1-1 TRBV28 TRBD1 CASYPPRTGVNTEAFF TGTGCCAGCTATCCACCCCGGACAGGGGTGAACACTGAAGCTTTCTTT
- TRBJ1-1 TRBV27 - CASSFGGSEAFF TGTGCCAGCAGTTTCGGCGGGTCTGAAGCTTTCTTT
- TRBJ2-2 TRBV11-3 TRBD2 CASSPRTSGGPKTNTGELFF TGTGCCAGCAGCCCGAGGACTAGCGGGGGCCCGAAGACCAACACCGGGGAGCTGTTTTTT
- TRBJ2-1 TRBV28 - CASSRHLGDEQFF TGTGCCAGCAGCCGACATTTAGGGGATGAGCAGTTCTTC
- TRBJ1-1 TRBV7-6 TRBD1 CASSPGLTGGGDTEAFF TGTGCCAGCAGCCCAGGCCTGACAGGGGGAGGGGACACTGAAGCTTTCTTT
- TRBJ1-2 TRBV30 TRBD1 CAWSVGGTVAGYGYTF TGTGCCTGGAGTGTTGGGGGGACAGTTGCTGGCTATGGCTACACCTTC
- TRBJ2-3 TRBV5-1 - CASRGQPRDLTDTQYF TGCGCCAGCAGAGGACAACCGCGAGACCTCACAGATACGCAGTATTTT
- TRBJ1-5 TRBV5-8 - CASSGGTENQPQHF TGTGCCAGCAGCGGAGGGACTGAAAATCAGCCCCAGCATTTT
- TRBJ2-2 TRBV5-1 - CASSLLATNTGELFF TGCGCCAGCAGCCTTCTAGCGACGAACACCGGGGAGCTGTTTTTT
- TRBJ1-4 TRBV5-4 TRBD1 CASSPGGQGRLEKLFF TGTGCCAGCAGCCCAGGAGGACAGGGGAGACTTGAAAAACTGTTTTTT
- TRBJ2-6 TRBV29-1 - CSVVGLPGGANVLTF TGCAGCGTGGTGGGCCTCCCGGGAGGGGCCAACGTCCTGACTTTC
- TRBJ2-2 TRBV27 - CASSLSTSNTGELFF TGTGCCAGCAGTTTAAGTACATCGAACACCGGGGAGCTGTTTTTT
- TRBJ2-7 TRBV23-1 TRBD2 CASSQLGRGNYSSREQYF TGCGCCAGCAGTCAATTGGGGAGGGGTAATTATTCCTCTCGCGAGCAGTACTTC
- TRBJ2-1 TRBV14 - CASSQDRVNYNEQFF TGTGCCAGCAGCCAAGATCGAGTAAACTACAATGAGCAGTTCTTC
- TRBJ1-5 TRBV28 - CASSLVRVHEPQHF TGTGCCAGCAGTTTGGTGCGGGTTCATGAGCCCCAGCATTTT
- TRBJ2-1 TRBV1 - CTSSQGSGKVRNEQFF TGCACCAGCAGTCAAGGCAGCGGGAAGGTGAGGAATGAGCAGTTCTTC
- TRBJ1-4 TRBV28 - CASTLRGTGLLGVNEKLFF TGTGCCAGCACTTTGCGCGGGACTGGTCTGCTCGGGGTGAATGAAAAACTGTTTTTT
- TRBJ1-2 TRBV4-3 - CASSQDPFFPDTF TGCGCCAGCAGCCAAGATCCCTTTTTCCCGGACACCTTC
- TRBJ2-2 TRBV5-4 TRBD1 CASSLQGSSGELFF TGTGCCAGCAGCCTACAGGGGTCCTCCGGGGAGCTGTTTTTT
- TRBJ2-2 TRBV6-5 - CASSYIGGANTGELFF TGTGCCAGCAGTTACATTGGGGGCGCGAACACCGGGGAGCTGTTTTTT
- TRBJ2-5 TRBV5-5 - CASSFDGGETQYF TGTGCCAGCAGCTTCGACGGGGGAGAGACCCAGTACTTC
- TRBJ1-2 TRBV6-1 - CASSEAGGTASRYTF TGTGCCAGCAGTGAAGCGGGCGGGACGGCTTCGCGCTACACCTTC
- TRBJ1-4 TRBV28 - CASRGGPGDEKLFF TGTGCCAGCAGGGGGGGACCGGGAGATGAAAAACTGTTTTTT